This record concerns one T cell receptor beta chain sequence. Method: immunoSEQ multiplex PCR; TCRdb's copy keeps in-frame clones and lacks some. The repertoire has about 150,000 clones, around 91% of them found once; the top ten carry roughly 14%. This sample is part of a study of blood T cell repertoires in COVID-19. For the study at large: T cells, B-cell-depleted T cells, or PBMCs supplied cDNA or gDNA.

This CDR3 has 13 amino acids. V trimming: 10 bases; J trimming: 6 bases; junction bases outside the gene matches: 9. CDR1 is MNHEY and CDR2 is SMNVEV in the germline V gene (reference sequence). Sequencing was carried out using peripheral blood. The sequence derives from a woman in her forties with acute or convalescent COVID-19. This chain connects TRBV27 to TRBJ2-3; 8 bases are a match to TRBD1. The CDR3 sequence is CATLRQGFDTQYF. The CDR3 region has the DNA TGTGCCACCCTGAGACAGGGGTTCGATACGCAGTATTTT.